This TCR beta chain stems from a study of T cells after yellow fever vaccination. Whole-study results and caveats: Clonotypes appearing in both CD4 and CD8 compartments existed, and their share was small. Clones that expanded after primary vaccination mostly reappeared after the booster (less than 98% CD4, approximately 85% CD8).

With regard to this clonotype: The antigen remains undetermined.

This CDR3 comprises 14 residues. CDR1 DFQATT and CDR2 SNEGSKA come from the germline V gene (reference sequence). Between the trimmed V and J ends, which lost 0 bases and 3 bases, there was a span of 12 bases. TCRdb used MiXCR to reprocess the 5' RACE reads, holding one entry per CDR3 protein. This table holds some 170,000 distinct CDR3 sequences, 7% to 10% found once. This sample comprised CD8+ T cells sorted from PBMCs, obtained 45 days after the yellow fever booster vaccination. The TCR comes from a man in his late teens or twenties who received the YFV17D yellow fever vaccine. The chain combines TRBV20-1 with TRBJ2-7; unclear D gene. CDR3 in DNA: TGCAGTGCTAGAGATATGAATGGCTTCTACGAGCAGTACTTC. Translated, it gives CSARDMNGFYEQYF.